Each of the 9 T cell receptor beta chains below was sequenced from the same sample in a study of blood T cells in healthy people across ages. It was with a sample-barcoded 5' primer and a J-beta primer mix that a second PCR of roughly 7 to 12 cycles was run. TCRdb used MiXCR to reprocess the 5' RACE reads, holding one entry per CDR3 protein. The table shows 600,000 to 900,000 distinct CDR3 sequences, with more than 25% occurring only once. The same specimen was also included in a second study, on T cells of mothers and their children.

The specimen was blood. These receptors came from a boy aged 5 to 17 in good health.

The sample holds a few counts of this clonotype. The chain links TRBV6-2 or TRBV6-3 to TRBJ1-5; D perhaps matches TRBD1 (5 bases). Germline V CDR1 and CDR2: MNHEY, SVGEGT. CDR3 length: 13 amino acids. The ends were cut back, 5 bases at V and 7 bases at J, with 12 bases in the middle. The CDR3 nucleotides are TGTGCCAGCAGTAAACAGGAGGGACAGCCCCAGCATTTT. Translated: CASSKQEGQPQHF.

This clonotype was recorded a few times. The V call is TRBV7-9, the J call TRBJ1-5; a possible D gene is TRBD1 (5 bases). The CDR3 consists of 14 residues. Germline CDR1 reads SEHNR; CDR2 reads FQNEAQ (reference sequence). V gave up 7 bases and J gave up 4 bases, with 14 bases separating them. This CDR3 is CASTPGTSNQPQHF. The DNA of the CDR3 is TGTGCCAGCACCCCCGGGACCTCGAATCAGCCCCAGCATTTT.

The chain uses TRBV5-1 and TRBJ1-4; D gene unclear. Germline CDR1 is SGHRS and CDR2 is YFSETQ. V lost 0 bases and J lost 7, with 10 bases in between. This CDR3 has 14 amino acids. The CDR3 loop reads CASSLALGSEKLFF. DNA of the CDR3: TGCGCCAGCAGCTTGGCCCTGGGGAGTGAAAAACTGTTTTTT.

The V gene is TRBV11-2, the J gene TRBJ2-5, with D perhaps TRBD1 or TRBD2 (5 bases each). Germline assignment: CDR1 SGHAT and CDR2 FQNNGV. The CDR3 length is 15 residues. Trimming removed 7 bases from V and 9 bases from J, with 24 bases in between. DNA for the CDR3: TGTGCCAGCACCAACCGGGACGCCGGAATCGGGGCCCAGTACTTC. Encoded protein: CASTNRDAGIGAQYF.

This clonotype was detected a few times. The rearrangement uses TRBV6-1 and TRBJ2-5; the match to TRBD1 covers 7 bases. Germline V gives CDR1 MNHNS, CDR2 SASEGT. The J segment lost 5 bases and the V segment lost 5 bases, leaving 8 bases of the junction unmatched. The CDR3 totals 14 residues. Here the CDR3 reads CASSFPTGEETQYF. For the CDR3, the DNA is TGTGCCAGCAGTTTCCCTACAGGGGAGGAGACCCAGTACTTC.

This clonotype was detected only a few times. The V and J genes are TRBV2 and TRBJ1-1; D is perhaps TRBD1 (6 bases). V was pared by 7 bases and J by 4 bases, with 13 bases between. The CDR3 has 13 amino acids. Germline V lookup: CDR1 SNHLY, CDR2 FYNNEI. Here the CDR3 reads CASNYREATEAFF. The CDR3 nucleotides read TGTGCCAGCAACTACAGGGAGGCCACTGAAGCTTTCTTT.

This clonotype came up a few times. The chain recombines TRBV27 with TRBJ1-3; 7 bases map to TRBD1. The CDR3 spans 14 residues. V shed 6 bases and J 2 bases; nucleotides not matched to a gene: 4. The germline gives CDR1 MNHEY, CDR2 SMNVEV (reference sequence). The DNA for the CDR3 is TGTGCCAGCAGGCAGACAGGGACTGGAAACACCATATATTTT. Its protein product is CASRQTGTGNTIYF.

The rearrangement uses TRBV7-2 and TRBJ1-2; TRBD1 agrees at 7 bases. The germline V gene has CDR1 SGHTA and CDR2 FQGNSA. Unmatched junction bases numbered 18, after V lost 5 bases and J lost 6 bases. The CDR3 sequence is 17 residues long. CDR3 protein: CASSTLGQVPRTHGYTF. The CDR3, as DNA: TGTGCCAGCAGCACCCTAGGACAGGTCCCCAGGACCCATGGCTACACCTTC.

The V call is TRBV25-1, the J call TRBJ1-2, with D perhaps matching TRBD1 (6 bases). The CDR3 length is 15 residues. Trimming cost V 1 base and J 3 bases, with 12 bases left between them. Germline V gene lookup returns CDR1 MGHDK and CDR2 SYGVNS. This chain's CDR3 is CASSELGEGDYGYTF. DNA of the CDR3: TGTGCCAGCAGTGAATTGGGGGAGGGGGACTATGGCTACACCTTC.